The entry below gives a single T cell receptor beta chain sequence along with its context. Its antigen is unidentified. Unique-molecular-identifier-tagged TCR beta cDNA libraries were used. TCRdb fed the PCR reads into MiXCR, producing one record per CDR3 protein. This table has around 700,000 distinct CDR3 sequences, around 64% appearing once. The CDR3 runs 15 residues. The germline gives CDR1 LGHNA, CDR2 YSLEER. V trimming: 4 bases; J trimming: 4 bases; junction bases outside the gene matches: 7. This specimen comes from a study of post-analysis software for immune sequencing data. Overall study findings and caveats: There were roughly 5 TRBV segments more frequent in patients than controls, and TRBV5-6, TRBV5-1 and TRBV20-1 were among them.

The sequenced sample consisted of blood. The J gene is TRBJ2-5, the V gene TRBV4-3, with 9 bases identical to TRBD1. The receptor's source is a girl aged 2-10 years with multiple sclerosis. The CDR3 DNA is TGCGCCAGCAGCCTAGGGGACAGGGAGGGAGAGACCCAGTACTTC. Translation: CASSLGDREGETQYF.